This T cell receptor beta chain was identified in a study of a mutant IDH1 vaccine in newly diagnosed glioma. The V segment lost 3 bases and the J segment 6 bases; nucleotides outside the gene matches: 7. CDR3 length: 16 amino acids. Looked up from germline, CDR1 is MNHNS and CDR2 is SASEGT. Using immunoSEQ multiplex PCR, the repertoire was profiled, and TCRdb retains in-frame clones only, with some absent. The table shows about 36,000 clones, with 80% to 95% occurring only once. This sample's time point: baseline, week 1 (first vaccination visit). Sample treatment: pre-vaccination baseline after standard-of-care therapy. The donor cohort comprised cases of new WHO grade 3 or 4 IDH1-mutant, ATRX-lost astrocytoma.

Material: PBMCs, obtained from a glioma patient treated with radiotherapy, temozolomide or both. The gene calls are TRBV6-1 and TRBJ2-1; 11 bases are a match to TRBD1. This receptor was taken from a man aged 18 to 30 with glioma. The CDR3 is CASSEGQGEGVNEQFF. CDR3 sequence (DNA): TGTGCCAGCAGTGAGGGACAGGGGGAGGGGGTCAATGAGCAGTTCTTC.